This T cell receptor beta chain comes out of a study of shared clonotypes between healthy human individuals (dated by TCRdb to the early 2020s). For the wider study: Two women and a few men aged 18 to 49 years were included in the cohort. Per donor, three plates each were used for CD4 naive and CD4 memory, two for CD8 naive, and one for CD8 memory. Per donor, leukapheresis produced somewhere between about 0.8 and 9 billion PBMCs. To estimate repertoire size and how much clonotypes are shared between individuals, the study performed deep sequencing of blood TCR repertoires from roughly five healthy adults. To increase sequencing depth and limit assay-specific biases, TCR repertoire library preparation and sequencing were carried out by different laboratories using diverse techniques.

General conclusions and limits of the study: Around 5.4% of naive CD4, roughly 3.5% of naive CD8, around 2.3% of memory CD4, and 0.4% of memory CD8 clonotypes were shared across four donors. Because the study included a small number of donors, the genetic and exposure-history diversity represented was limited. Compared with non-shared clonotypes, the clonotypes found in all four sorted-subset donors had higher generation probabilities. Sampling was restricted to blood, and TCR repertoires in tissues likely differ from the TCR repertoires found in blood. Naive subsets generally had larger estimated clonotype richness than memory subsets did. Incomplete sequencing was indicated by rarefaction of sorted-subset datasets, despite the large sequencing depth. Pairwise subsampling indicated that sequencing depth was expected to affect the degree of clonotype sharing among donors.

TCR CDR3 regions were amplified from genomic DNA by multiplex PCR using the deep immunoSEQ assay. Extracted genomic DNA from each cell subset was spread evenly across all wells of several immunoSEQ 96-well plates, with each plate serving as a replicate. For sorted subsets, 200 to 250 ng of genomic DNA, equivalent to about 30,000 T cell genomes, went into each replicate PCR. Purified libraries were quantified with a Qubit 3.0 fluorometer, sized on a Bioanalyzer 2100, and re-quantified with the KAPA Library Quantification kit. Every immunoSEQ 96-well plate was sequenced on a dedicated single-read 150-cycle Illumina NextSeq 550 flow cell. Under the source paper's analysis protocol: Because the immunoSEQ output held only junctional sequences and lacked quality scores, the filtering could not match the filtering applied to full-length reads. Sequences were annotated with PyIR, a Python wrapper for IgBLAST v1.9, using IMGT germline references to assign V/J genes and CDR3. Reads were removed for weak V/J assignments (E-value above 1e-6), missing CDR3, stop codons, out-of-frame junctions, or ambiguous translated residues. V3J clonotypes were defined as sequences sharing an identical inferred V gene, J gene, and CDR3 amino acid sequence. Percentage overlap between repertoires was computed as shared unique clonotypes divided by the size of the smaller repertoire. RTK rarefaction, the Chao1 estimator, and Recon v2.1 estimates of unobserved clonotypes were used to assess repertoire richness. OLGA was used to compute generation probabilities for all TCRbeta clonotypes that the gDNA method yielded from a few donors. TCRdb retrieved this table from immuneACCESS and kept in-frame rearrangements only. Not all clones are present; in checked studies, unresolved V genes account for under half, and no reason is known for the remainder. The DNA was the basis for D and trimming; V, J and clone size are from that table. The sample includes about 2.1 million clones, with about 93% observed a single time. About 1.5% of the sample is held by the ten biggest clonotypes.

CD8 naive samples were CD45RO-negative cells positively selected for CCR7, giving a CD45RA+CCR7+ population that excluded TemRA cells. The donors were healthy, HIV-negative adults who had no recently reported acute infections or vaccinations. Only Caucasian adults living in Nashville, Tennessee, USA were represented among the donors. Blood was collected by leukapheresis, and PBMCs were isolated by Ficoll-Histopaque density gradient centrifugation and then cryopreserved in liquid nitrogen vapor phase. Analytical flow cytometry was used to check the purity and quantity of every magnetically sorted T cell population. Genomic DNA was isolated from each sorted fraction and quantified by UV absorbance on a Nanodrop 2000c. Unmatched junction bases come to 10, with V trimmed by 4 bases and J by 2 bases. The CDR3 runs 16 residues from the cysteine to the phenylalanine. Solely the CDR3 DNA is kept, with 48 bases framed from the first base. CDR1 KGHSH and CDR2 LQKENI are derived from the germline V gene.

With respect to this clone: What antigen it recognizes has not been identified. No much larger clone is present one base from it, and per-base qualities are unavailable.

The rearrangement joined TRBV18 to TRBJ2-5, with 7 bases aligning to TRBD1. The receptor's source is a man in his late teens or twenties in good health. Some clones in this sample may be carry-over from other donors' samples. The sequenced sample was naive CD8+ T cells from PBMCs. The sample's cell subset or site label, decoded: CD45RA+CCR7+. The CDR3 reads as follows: CASSLTGTVPQETQYF. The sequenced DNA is TGTGCCAGCTCACTCACCGGGACAGTTCCACAAGAGACCCAGTACTTC.